This is a list of T cell receptor beta chains from one sample in a study of CD8+ T cells in alopecia areata. The protocol was immunoSEQ multiplex PCR, while the TCRdb copy is restricted to in-frame clones and leaves out a portion. The sample yields under 130,000 clones, around 50% seen once. Sequenced input: CD4+ T cells sorted from blood. These receptors all come from a human donor in good health. The CDR3 runs from the conserved cysteine through the conserved F or W. Each record gives: CDR3 protein, CDR3 DNA, D gene, J gene, V gene, CDR3 length, clone size. The D gene is left open where the match is weak. Where a row states a size, it is once, few, many or the class of an expanded clone; other rows omit it.

CASSSPGGDRETQYF,TGTGCCAGCAGTTCCCCGGGAGGGGACAGAGAGACCCAGTACTTC,NA,TRBJ2-5,TRBV6-5,15,NA
CSVEDPVGLGNYGYTF,TGCAGCGTTGAAGATCCCGTGGGATTGGGGAACTATGGCTACACCTTC,NA,TRBJ1-2,TRBV29-1,16,few
CASSPRRGNTGELFF,TGCGCCAGCAGCCCAAGAAGGGGGAACACCGGGGAGCTGTTTTTT,NA,TRBJ2-2,TRBV4-3,15,NA
CSAPISDTQYF,TGCAGTGCTCCTATCTCAGATACGCAGTATTTT,NA,TRBJ2-3,TRBV20-1,11,NA
CASSLALEATYEQYF,TGCGCCAGCAGCTTGGCTTTAGAAGCCACCTACGAGCAGTACTTC,NA,TRBJ2-7,TRBV5-1,15,NA
CASSPLRQGPSYNEQFF,TGTGCCAGCTCACCCCTCAGACAGGGACCCTCCTACAATGAGCAGTTCTTC,TRBD1,TRBJ2-1,TRBV18,17,NA
CASSLIGTGAYEQYF,TGTGCCAGCAGCTTAATTGGAACAGGGGCGTACGAGCAGTACTTC,TRBD1,TRBJ2-7,TRBV7-2,15,NA
CASRAENTGELFF,TGTGCCAGCCGGGCAGAGAACACCGGGGAGCTGTTTTTT,NA,TRBJ2-2,TRBV7-9,13,few
CASSNRGLGTDTQYF,TGTGCCAGCAGTAATCGCGGACTAGGCACAGATACGCAGTATTTT,TRBD2,TRBJ2-3,TRBV6-4,15,NA
CASSADLQIDTQYF,TGTGCCAGCTCAGCCGACCTACAAATAGATACGCAGTATTTT,NA,TRBJ2-3,TRBV18,14,once
CASSESLEARVQETQYF,TGTGCCAGCAGTGAATCCCTCGAAGCGCGAGTCCAAGAGACCCAGTACTTC,NA,TRBJ2-5,TRBV25-1,17,NA
CASQTQGRETQYF,TGTGCCAGCCAAACCCAGGGGAGGGAGACCCAGTACTTC,NA,TRBJ2-5,TRBV28,13,NA
CAWSPGPYSNQPQHF,TGTGCCTGGAGTCCCGGGCCCTATAGCAATCAGCCCCAGCATTTT,NA,TRBJ1-5,TRBV30,15,NA
CASSHGTSGGKETQYF,TGCGCCAGCAGCCACGGGACTAGCGGGGGGAAGGAGACCCAGTACTTC,TRBD2,TRBJ2-5,TRBV4-3,16,NA
CASSPGTGTLSYNEQFF,TGTGCCAGCTCACCAGGGACAGGAACTCTCTCCTACAATGAGCAGTTCTTC,TRBD1,TRBJ2-1,TRBV18,17,many
CSVSGADTQYF,TGCAGCGTTTCAGGGGCAGATACGCAGTATTTT,NA,TRBJ2-3,TRBV29-1,11,NA
CASSSRGGTYNEQFF,TGTGCCAGCAGCTCGAGGGGTGGTACCTACAATGAGCAGTTCTTC,NA,TRBJ2-1,TRBV7-2,15,NA
CASSFDRGPFNSPLHF,TGTGCCAGCAGCTTCGACAGGGGGCCTTTTAATTCACCCCTCCACTTT,TRBD1,TRBJ1-6,TRBV7-2,16,NA
CSVEDQSKVLTNYGYTF,TGCAGCGTTGAAGATCAGAGTAAAGTACTTACTAACTATGGCTACACCTTC,NA,TRBJ1-2,TRBV29-1,17,NA
CASSLRGGETQYF,TGTGCCAGCAGTTTACGGGGGGGAGAGACCCAGTACTTC,TRBD2,TRBJ2-5,TRBV27,13,NA
CASSQELRPTDTQYF,TGCGCCAGCAGCCAAGAACTCAGACCTACAGATACGCAGTATTTT,NA,TRBJ2-3,TRBV4-3,15,few
CASSSGNRGTTGELFF,TGTGCCAGCAGTTCCGGAAACAGGGGGACCACCGGGGAGCTGTTTTTT,TRBD1,TRBJ2-2,TRBV7-6,16,NA
CASSVAGEGYTF,TGTGCCAGCAGCGTCGCGGGGGAAGGCTACACCTTC,NA,TRBJ1-2,TRBV9,12,NA
CASSQVFSAGSYGYTF,TGCGCCAGCAGCCAAGTTTTCTCGGCAGGGTCCTATGGCTACACCTTC,NA,TRBJ1-2,TRBV4-3,16,NA
CASSPKGPTLTF,TGTGCCAGCAGCCCCAAGGGTCCGACTCTAACCTTC,NA,TRBJ1-2,TRBV7-9,12,NA
CASSPLGDPATIYF,TGTGCCAGCTCACCATTGGGAGATCCCGCCACCATATATTTT,NA,TRBJ1-3,TRBV18,14,NA
CASSFIQTGGDGYTF,TGTGCCAGCAGCTTTATCCAGACAGGGGGCGATGGCTACACCTTC,TRBD1,TRBJ1-2,TRBV7-2,15,NA
CASSPPTARGAFF,TGTGCCAGCAGCCCACCGACAGCGCGAGGGGCTTTCTTT,NA,TRBJ1-1,TRBV7-9,13,NA
CAWQSANYGYTF,TGTGCCTGGCAATCAGCAAACTATGGCTACACCTTC,NA,TRBJ1-2,TRBV30,12,NA
CASSSLGQPTGELFF,TGTGCCAGCAGTTCCCTGGGACAGCCCACCGGGGAGCTGTTTTTT,TRBD1,TRBJ2-2,TRBV6-5,15,NA
CASSESGGNEKLFF,TGTGCCAGCAGTGAATCAGGGGGGAATGAAAAACTGTTTTTT,TRBD1,TRBJ1-4,TRBV25-1,14,NA
CSAEAGGDTQYF,TGCAGCGCTGAGGCTGGGGGGGATACGCAGTATTTT,NA,TRBJ2-3,TRBV29-1,12,NA
CASRQNYGYAF,TGTGCCAGCCGACAGAACTATGGCTACGCCTTC,NA,TRBJ1-2,TRBV6-1,11,NA
CASSPWGHQETQYF,TGTGCCAGCAGTCCCTGGGGGCACCAAGAGACCCAGTACTTC,NA,TRBJ2-5,TRBV27,14,NA
CSVEYRTGNTEAFF,TGCAGCGTTGAATATAGGACAGGGAACACTGAAGCTTTCTTT,TRBD1,TRBJ1-1,TRBV29-1,14,NA
CASSDTLGGGYNEQFF,TGCGCCAGCAGCGACACCTTGGGCGGGGGCTACAATGAGCAGTTCTTC,TRBD2,TRBJ2-1,TRBV5-1,16,NA
CASSGTARGNSPLHF,TGTGCCAGCAGCGGGACAGCTCGCGGTAATTCACCCCTCCACTTT,TRBD1,TRBJ1-6,TRBV5-6,15,few
CASSQDISRGLNTGELFF,TGTGCCAGCAGCCAAGATATAAGTCGAGGGCTGAACACCGGGGAGCTGTTTTTT,NA,TRBJ2-2,TRBV4-2,18,NA
CASSQDRRIWGDQPQHF,TGCGCCAGCAGCCAAGATAGGAGAATTTGGGGAGATCAGCCCCAGCATTTT,NA,TRBJ1-5,TRBV4-3,17,NA
CASSQGGSGYNEQFF,TGTGCCAGCAGCCAAGGTGGTAGCGGCTACAATGAGCAGTTCTTC,NA,TRBJ2-1,TRBV4-2,15,few
CSAGGPVFDEQFF,TGCAGCGCGGGGGGGCCGGTGTTCGATGAGCAGTTCTTC,TRBD2,TRBJ2-1,TRBV29-1,13,NA
CASSTSGVAETQYF,TGTGCCAGCAGTACATCAGGGGTCGCAGAGACCCAGTACTTC,NA,TRBJ2-5,TRBV28,14,NA
CASSLPSNRGYNEQFF,TGTGCCAGCAGCTTACCCTCGAATCGGGGGTACAATGAGCAGTTCTTC,NA,TRBJ2-1,TRBV7-2,16,NA